The present T cell receptor beta chain was sequenced within a study of blood T cell repertoires in COVID-19. The data were produced by immunoSEQ multiplex PCR, yet TCRdb's version contains in-frame clones alone and is incomplete. The table includes about 270,000 clones, 80% to 90% detected once. Cohort assignment relied on participant-reported clinical history. Donors of Cohort 3 who recovered were those that had two negative PCRs, clearance, or symptom resolution. V lost 6 bases to trimming and J lost 1 base; unmatched junction nucleotides: 12. Germline V lookup: CDR1 MNHNS, CDR2 SASEGT. The CDR3 totals 18 residues.

The V and J genes are TRBV6-1 and TRBJ2-2; TRBD1 matches 9 bases. This TCR came from a woman younger than 30 who had recovered from COVID-19. Sequenced: PBMCs or T cells enriched from blood (not recorded which). CDR3 nucleotide sequence: TGTGCCAGCAGCGAACCCCCACGGACAGGGGTGAACACCGGGGAGCTGTTTTTT. Residues: CASSEPPRTGVNTGELFF.